This TCR beta chain was sequenced in a study of memory CD4+ T cells and cytomegalovirus serostatus. The wider study: Healthy Belgian adult donors included about nine CMV-positive and more than 20 CMV-negative people.

CDR3 length equals 15 residues. V shed 5 bases and J shed 6 bases, with 20 bases lying between them. Germline V gives CDR1 MNHEY, CDR2 SMNVEV (reference sequence). The sort gate was single viable CD3+CD4+CD8-CD45RO+ cells for memory CD4+ T cells. Libraries were prepared by immunoSEQ multiplex PCR; TCRdb keeps only in-frame clonotypes and omits some of them. The table shows 50,000 or so clones, with 82% occurring only once. This chain connects TRBV27 to TRBJ2-7; D is perhaps TRBD1 (6 bases). The source of this sequence is an adult in good health and CMV-seronegative. Sequenced material: memory CD4+ T cells from blood. CDR3 region: CASSGNPNRVTEQYF. The DNA for the CDR3 is TGTGCCAGCAGTGGTAATCCCAACAGGGTGACCGAGCAGTACTTC.